A selection of T cell receptor beta chains follows, all from one sample in a study of blood T cell repertoires in COVID-19. The repertoire was sequenced with immunoSEQ multiplex PCR; TCRdb's copy has only in-frame clones and lacks some. The data hold roughly 430,000 clones, with roughly 90% observed a single time. The material sequenced was PBMCs or T cells enriched from blood (not recorded which). The receptor set was obtained from a woman younger than 30 who had been exposed to COVID-19. CDR3s include the opening cysteine and the closing phenylalanine or tryptophan. D genes are given only for firm matches. The listing skips clone size in some rows; elsewhere it reads once, few, many or a size class.

clone_size	v_call	j_call	d_call	cdr3_nt	cdr3_aa
.	TRBV6-5	TRBJ1-2	TRBD1	TGTGCCAGCAGGGCGGGACAGGGATTGGGGGGCTACACCTTC	CASRAGQGLGGYTF
few	TRBV27	TRBJ2-7	.	TGTGCCAGCAGTTTATCGAGTTTTAGGACAGACGCCTACGAGCAGTACTTC	CASSLSSFRTDAYEQYF
.	TRBV6-5	TRBJ1-6	TRBD1	TGTGCCAGCAGTTATGGGACAGGGAAAAATTCACCCCTCCACTTT	CASSYGTGKNSPLHF
.	TRBV27	TRBJ2-1	.	TGTGCCAGCAGTCGCCCCCCGGGTTCCAATGAGCAGTTCTTC	CASSRPPGSNEQFF
.	TRBV6-5	TRBJ1-1	.	TGTGCCAGCAGTCGGATTACGAGGTCAGCAGAAGCTTTCTTT	CASSRITRSAEAFF
.	TRBV6-5	TRBJ2-7	.	TGTGCCAGCAGTCTCGGGGACTCCCCGGTCTACGAGCAGTACTTC	CASSLGDSPVYEQYF
.	TRBV4-1	TRBJ2-1	TRBD2	TGCGCCAGCAGCCAAGGAACTAGCGGTTACAATGAGCAGTTCTTC	CASSQGTSGYNEQFF
few	TRBV5-1	TRBJ1-5	.	TGCGCCAGCAGCTTGGGGTACAGGGATAGCAATCAGCCCCAGCATTTT	CASSLGYRDSNQPQHF
.	TRBV6-5	TRBJ2-1	TRBD1	TGTGCCAGCAGTTACTCGGGGACAGGGACGCACAATGAGCAGTTCTTC	CASSYSGTGTHNEQFF
.	TRBV27	TRBJ2-7	TRBD1	TGTGCCACCGAAAACCCGGGACAGCCTACCCGCGAGCAGTACTTC	CATENPGQPTREQYF
.	TRBV7-8	TRBJ1-5	TRBD1	TGTGCCAGCAGCCTGGGACAGGGTTCAGGTCAGCCCCAGCATTTT	CASSLGQGSGQPQHF
.	TRBV2	TRBJ1-1	.	TGTGCCAGCAGACTGACAGGATCGGGCACTGAAGCTTTCTTT	CASRLTGSGTEAFF
.	TRBV4-1	TRBJ1-2	TRBD1	TGCGCCAGCAGCCTCGGGACAGGGTTTGTCTACACCTTC	CASSLGTGFVYTF
.	TRBV18	TRBJ2-7	.	TGTGCCAGCTCACGGCAGGGGACCAACTACGAGCAGTACTTC	CASSRQGTNYEQYF
.	TRBV12-3/TRBV12-4	TRBJ1-1	TRBD1	TGTGCCAGCAGTTTGAACAGGGGGCAAGCTTTCTTT	CASSLNRGQAFF
.	TRBV18	TRBJ1-1	TRBD1	TGTGCCAGCTCACTTGATACAGGGGGCACTGAAGCTTTCTTT	CASSLDTGGTEAFF
.	TRBV18	TRBJ1-2	TRBD1	TGTGCCAGCACGACCGGGGACAGAGTTTCTGGCTACACCTTC	CASTTGDRVSGYTF
.	TRBV11-2	TRBJ2-1	.	TGTGCCAGCAGCTTAGATAGGAGGAATGAGCAGTTCTTC	CASSLDRRNEQFF
.	TRBV7-9	TRBJ2-7	.	TGTGCCAGCAGCTTAGTACAGGGCACTAACCCCTACGAGCAGTACTTC	CASSLVQGTNPYEQYF
.	TRBV7-8	TRBJ2-5	TRBD2	TGTGCCAGCAGCTTCTCTGGGGGAGGGCCAGGAGAGACCCAGTACTTC	CASSFSGGGPGETQYF
.	TRBV13	TRBJ1-1	.	TGTGCCGGGAGACAAGGAGGCACTGAAGCTTTCTTT	CAGRQGGTEAFF
.	TRBV30	TRBJ1-1	.	TGTGCCTGGAGTGTAGTGGCAGAGAACACTGAAGCTTTCTTT	CAWSVVAENTEAFF